Following are 23 T cell receptor beta chains from one sample sequenced in a study of T cell responses to AZD1222 COVID-19 vaccine. The protocol was immunoSEQ multiplex PCR, while the TCRdb copy is restricted to in-frame clones and leaves out a portion. The table lists roughly 110,000 clones, around 88% of them singletons. The sequenced sample was peripheral blood, obtained 28 days after the second AZD1222 dose. The receptors stem from an adult who received the AZD1222 COVID-19 vaccine.

The chain carries TRBV5-6 and TRBJ1-2; D is uncertain. Germline V gives CDR1 SGHDT, CDR2 YYEEEE. V lost 1 base to trimming and J lost 4 bases, with 8 bases between them. This CDR3 contains 13 residues. The CDR3 spells CASSLPTSYGYTF. The CDR3 DNA follows: TGTGCCAGCAGCTTGCCAACGTCCTATGGCTACACCTTC.

The V call is TRBV28, the J call TRBJ1-5; possible D gene TRBD1, 5 bases. The CDR3 is 14 amino acids. Trimming stripped 3 bases from V and 7 bases from J, with 13 bases between. CDR1 and CDR2 (germline): MDHEN, SYDVKM. The CDR3 sequence is CASSFFAREQPQHF. The CDR3 nucleotides are TGTGCCAGCAGTTTCTTCGCCAGGGAACAGCCCCAGCATTTT.

The genes are TRBV4-1 and TRBJ1-2, with 9 bases aligning to TRBD1. The V gene end was trimmed by 4 bases and the J gene end by 9 bases; junction bases not matched to a gene: 12. Germline CDR1 and CDR2: MGHRA and YSYEKL. The CDR3 loop spans 15 amino acids. CDR3 in amino acids: CASSPQIRDRDSYTF. The CDR3 nucleotides are TGCGCCAGCAGCCCACAGATCCGGGACAGGGATAGCTACACCTTC.

This chain uses TRBV6-2 or TRBV6-3 with TRBJ2-7, with unresolved D. The V gene lost 2 bases and the J gene lost 6 bases, with 20 bases spanning the gap. CDR3 length equals 16 residues. Germline V gene lookup returns CDR1 MNHEY and CDR2 SVGEGT. The CDR3 DNA follows: TGTGCCAGCAGTTACGACCGAGGCAGGCCTCCCCCCGAGCAGTACTTC. It specifies CASSYDRGRPPPEQYF.

This clone was seen more than once but under ten times. The V gene is TRBV5-1, the J gene TRBJ1-4, with 7 bases that match TRBD1. Per the germline V gene, CDR1 is SGHRS and CDR2 is YFSETQ. The CDR3 sequence is 16 residues long. V was clipped by 4 bases and J by 0 bases; unmatched bases: 6. The CDR3 nucleotides read TGCGCCAGCAGCGGACACGGGACAGCAACTAATGAAAAACTGTTTTTT. Translated: CASSGHGTATNEKLFF.

V and J are TRBV7-8 and TRBJ1-2, with a tentative D call TRBD1 (5 bases). Trimming left V 3 bases short and J 1 base short, with 9 bases between. Germline V gives CDR1 SGHVS, CDR2 FQNEAQ. This CDR3 spans 14 amino acids. The CDR3, as DNA: TGTGCCAGCAGCTTCGGGGGGAGTAACTATGGCTACACCTTC. It translates to CASSFGGSNYGYTF.

V is TRBV9 and J is TRBJ1-2; weak D call: TRBD1 (5 bases). This CDR3 comprises 13 residues. Deletions cut 0 bases from V and 2 bases from J, with 5 bases between. The V gene's germline CDR1 is SGDLS and CDR2 YYNGEE. The CDR3 loop is CASSVGGNYGYTF. The CDR3 bases are TGTGCCAGCAGCGTAGGGGGGAACTATGGCTACACCTTC.

V and J are TRBV6-5 and TRBJ1-1; D not resolved. Looked up from germline, CDR1 is MNHEY and CDR2 is SVGAGI. The CDR3 runs to 15 residues. V was shortened by 0 bases and J by 2 bases, with 10 bases between the two germline ends. In nucleotides, the CDR3 is TGTGCCAGCAGTTACTCGGGCTGGGGTAACACTGAAGCTTTCTTT. This gives the protein CASSYSGWGNTEAFF.

This chain connects TRBV5-1 to TRBJ1-5; D is unresolved. The CDR3 consists of 13 residues. V dropped 5 bases and J dropped 7 bases, with 13 bases sitting between them. From germline, CDR1 is SGHRS and CDR2 YFSETQ. CDR3 DNA: TGCGCCAGCAGTGCAACCCCCGGGCAGCCCCAGCATTTT. Translating it yields CASSATPGQPQHF.

The chain joins TRBV7-6 to TRBJ1-3, with TRBD1 identical over 10 bases. The CDR3 contains 15 residues. Germline CDR1 and CDR2: SGHVS and FNYEAQ. V was clipped by 5 bases and J by 2 bases; unmatched bases: 3. The CDR3 DNA reads TGTGCCAGCAGCCCGACAGGGGGCACTGGAAACACCATATATTTT. Amino acid sequence: CASSPTGGTGNTIYF.

The V and J genes are TRBV4-3 and TRBJ1-1, with D hard to call. The CDR3 consists of 15 residues. Germline assignment: CDR1 LGHNA and CDR2 YSLEER. Trimming cost V 2 bases and J 1 base, with 11 bases left between them. The CDR3 is CASSQSSTANTEAFF. The CDR3 region has the DNA TGCGCCAGCAGCCAATCTAGCACAGCGAACACTGAAGCTTTCTTT.

The chain recombines TRBV15 with TRBJ1-6; 7 bases are a match to TRBD1. The CDR3 consists of 15 residues. The V and J ends lost 0 bases and 7 bases, in that order; junction bases with no gene match: 3. Germline V lookup: CDR1 LNHNV, CDR2 YYDKDF (reference sequence). CDR3 region: CATSRDGTVNSPLHF. The CDR3 DNA is TGTGCCACCAGCAGAGATGGGACAGTCAATTCACCCCTCCACTTT.

This rearrangement joins TRBV10-2 to TRBJ2-7; 13 positions match TRBD2. The CDR3 totals 17 residues. The ends lost 8 bases at V and 5 bases at J; junction bases unmatched: 15. CDR1 WSHSY and CDR2 SAAADI come from the germline V gene. The CDR3 DNA is TGCGCCAGCCTGGAGGGACTAGCGGGATTCGCGGCCGACGAGCAGTACTTC. Amino acid sequence: CASLEGLAGFAADEQYF.

The V call is TRBV7-2, the J call TRBJ1-6; D is perhaps TRBD1 (6 bases). This CDR3 has 13 residues. The V gene lost 4 bases and the J gene lost 7 bases, with 8 bases spanning the gap. Germline assignment: CDR1 SGHTA and CDR2 FQGNSA. The CDR3 DNA reads as TGTGCCAGCAGCTCACAGGGAAATTCACCCCTCCACTTT. As protein: CASSSQGNSPLHF.

The chain combines TRBV7-9 with TRBJ2-2; 10 bases are a match to TRBD2. J gave up 0 bases and V 5 bases, and 3 bases lay outside the gene matches. Germline lookup yields CDR1 SEHNR and CDR2 FQNEAQ (reference sequence). The CDR3 runs 16 residues. Here the CDR3 DNA reads TGTGCCAGCAGCGCAGGACTAGCGGCGAACACCGGGGAGCTGTTTTTT. Translated: CASSAGLAANTGELFF.

This clone was seen once. The CDR3 region is CSVEGGTAETQYF. The CDR3 nucleotides are TGCAGCGTTGAGGGGGGGACAGCGGAGACCCAGTACTTC. The chain recombines TRBV29-1 with TRBJ2-5; TRBD1 or TRBD2 may be the D gene (7 bases each). Germline loops: CDR1 SQVTM, CDR2 ANQGSEA. The CDR3 spans 13 residues. V lost 3 bases, J lost 5 bases, and 13 bases lay in between.

This clone was seen a few times. This rearrangement joins TRBV29-1 to TRBJ2-3, with TRBD2 identical over 13 bases. Germline CDR1 is SQVTM and CDR2 is ANQGSEA. The CDR3 contains 14 residues. V was pared by 7 bases and J by 6 bases, with 7 bases of the junction left unmatched. CDR3 sequence (DNA): TGCAGCGACCGACTAGCGGGGGGATGGGATACGCAGTATTTT. Its protein product is CSDRLAGGWDTQYF.

V and J are TRBV7-9 and TRBJ1-1; D remains ambiguous. Between the trimmed V and J ends, which lost 3 bases and 1 base, there was a span of 9 bases. This CDR3 is 14 amino acids long. Germline V gene lookup returns CDR1 SEHNR and CDR2 FQNEAQ (reference sequence). The CDR3 sequence: CASSFVDGNTEAFF. As DNA, the CDR3 is TGTGCCAGCAGCTTTGTTGACGGGAACACTGAAGCTTTCTTT.

This chain joins TRBV4-1 and TRBJ2-2; 8 bases align to TRBD2. J gave up 7 bases and V 6 bases, and 16 bases lay outside the gene matches. CDR3 length: 17 residues. CDR1 MGHRA and CDR2 YSYEKL come from the germline V gene. DNA for the CDR3: TGCGCCAGCAGGAAGGGACTCGGGACTAGGGAAGGCGGGGAGCTGTTTTTT. Amino acids: CASRKGLGTREGGELFF.

In DNA, the CDR3 is TGTGCCAGCAGTGACGACAGTAGCACAGATACGCAGTATTTT. Its protein is CASSDDSSTDTQYF. V and J are TRBV6-4 and TRBJ2-3, with D possibly matching TRBD1 (5 bases). Germline V gene sequence: CDR1 MRHNA, CDR2 SNTAGT. The CDR3 extends over 14 amino acids. Trimming pared 2 bases from V and 0 bases from J, leaving 6 bases between.

This clone has more than one count but fewer than ten. The rearrangement links TRBV24-1 to TRBJ1-1; no firm D call. V lost 1 base, J lost 11 bases, and 13 bases lay in between. Germline V gene lookup returns CDR1 KGHDR and CDR2 SFDVKD. The CDR3 spans 13 residues. CDR3: CATSDLGSPAAFF. For the CDR3, the DNA is TGTGCCACCAGTGATTTAGGTAGCCCCGCGGCTTTCTTT.

The chain couples TRBV4-3 to TRBJ2-1; D possibly corresponds to TRBD1 (5 bases). The length of the CDR3 is 16 residues. V lost 0 bases to trimming and J lost 4 bases, with 13 bases between them. The V gene's germline CDR1 is LGHNA and CDR2 YSLEER. CDR3 in DNA: TGCGCCAGCAGCCAAGATGTGGCTGGGGCATACAATGAGCAGTTCTTC. Translating gives CASSQDVAGAYNEQFF.

The genes are TRBV5-1 and TRBJ1-1; 7 bases match TRBD1. The J segment lost 11 bases and the V segment lost 7 bases, leaving 5 bases of the junction unmatched. The CDR3 has 10 residues. The germline CDR1 and CDR2 sequences are SGHRS and YFSETQ. In DNA, the CDR3 is TGCGCCAGCCGTCAGGGGGGCGCTTTCTTT. As protein: CASRQGGAFF.